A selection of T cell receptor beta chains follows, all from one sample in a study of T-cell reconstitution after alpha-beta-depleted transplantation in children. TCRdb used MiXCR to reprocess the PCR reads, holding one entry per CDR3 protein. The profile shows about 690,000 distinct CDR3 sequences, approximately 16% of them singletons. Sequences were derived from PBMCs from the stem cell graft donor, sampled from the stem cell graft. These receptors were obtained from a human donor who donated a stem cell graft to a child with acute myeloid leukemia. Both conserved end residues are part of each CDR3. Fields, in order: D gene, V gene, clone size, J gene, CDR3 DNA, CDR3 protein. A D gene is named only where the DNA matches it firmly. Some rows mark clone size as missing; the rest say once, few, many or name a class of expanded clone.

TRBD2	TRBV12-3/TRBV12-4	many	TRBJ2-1	TGTGCCAGCAGTTTACGTGGCGGGGGGGCCTCCTACAATGAGCAGTTCTTC	CASSLRGGGASYNEQFF
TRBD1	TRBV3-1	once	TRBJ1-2	TGTGCCAGCAGCCAAAACACAGGGGGCAACTATGGCTACACCTTC	CASSQNTGGNYGYTF
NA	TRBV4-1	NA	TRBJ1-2	TGCGCCAGCAGCCCCCCTCGGGCCCAATCGTCCAATGGCTACACCTTC	CASSPPRAQSSNGYTF
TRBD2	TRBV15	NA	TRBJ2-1	TGTGCCACCAGGAGGTGGGGGGGGTCGGGGCTTAGCTCCTACAATGAGCAGTTCTTC	CATRRWGGSGLSSYNEQFF
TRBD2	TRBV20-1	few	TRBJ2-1	TGCAGTGCTAGAGACCCCTCGACTAGCAGCAATGAGCAGTTCTTC	CSARDPSTSSNEQFF
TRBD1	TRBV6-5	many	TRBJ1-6	TGTGCCAGCAGTTGGCAAACAGGGGGCTGGGAGGATAATTCACCCCTCCACTTT	CASSWQTGGWEDNSPLHF
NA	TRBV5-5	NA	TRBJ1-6	TGTGCCAGCAGCTTGGTGGGGGGGCGGTCGGATTCACCCCTCCACTTT	CASSLVGGRSDSPLHF
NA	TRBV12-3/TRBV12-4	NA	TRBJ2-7	TGTGCCAGCAGTTTTGACCGGGACCCGCGAAACGAGCAGTACTTC	CASSFDRDPRNEQYF
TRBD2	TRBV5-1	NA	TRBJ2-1	TGCGCCAGCAACCCGTCGGGGGGGAATGCATATTCCTACAATGAGCAGTTCTTC	CASNPSGGNAYSYNEQFF
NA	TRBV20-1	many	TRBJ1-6	TGCAGTGCTAGAGATACCGAGACGCGCCGGGTAAACTCACCCCTCCACTTT	CSARDTETRRVNSPLHF
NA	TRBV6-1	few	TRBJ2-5	TGTGCCAGCAGTCTCAACTCTAGGACTTCAGAGACCCAGTACTTC	CASSLNSRTSETQYF
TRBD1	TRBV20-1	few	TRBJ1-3	TGCAGTGCTAGAGATTTTGGGACAGCTGGAAACACCATATATTTT	CSARDFGTAGNTIYF
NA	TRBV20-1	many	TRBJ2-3	TGCAGTGCTAGGGCCTCTGGCGGGGGCGCGGGGGAGCAGTATTTT	CSARASGGGAGEQYF
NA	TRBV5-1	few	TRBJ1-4	TGCGCCAGCAGCTTGGGGAGGTTAAACGAAAAACTGTTTTTT	CASSLGRLNEKLFF
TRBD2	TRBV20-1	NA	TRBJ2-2	TGCAGTGTCCTCCGGGACTACTCCACCGGGGAGCTGTTTTTT	CSVLRDYSTGELFF
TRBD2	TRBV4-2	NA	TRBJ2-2	TGTGCCAGCAGCCAAGGGCGGGGGGCAAACACCGGGGAGCTGTTTTTT	CASSQGRGANTGELFF
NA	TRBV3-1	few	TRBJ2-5	TGTGCCAGCAGCCCGCAGGTGTACCAAGAGACCCAGTACTTC	CASSPQVYQETQYF
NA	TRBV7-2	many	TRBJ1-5	TGTGCCAGCAGCACCACCATTGGGAATCAGCCCCAGCATTTT	CASSTTIGNQPQHF
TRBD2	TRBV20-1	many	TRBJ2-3	TGCAGTGCTAGAGGGGATGAGCGGGGGATCACAGATACGCAGTATTTT	CSARGDERGITDTQYF
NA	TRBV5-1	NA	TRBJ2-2	TGCGCCAGCAGCTTGTCCGGGGTTACGAACACCGGGGAGCTGTTTTTT	CASSLSGVTNTGELFF
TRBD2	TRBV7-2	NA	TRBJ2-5	TGTGCCAGCAGCACTGCGGGGGGAGAAGAGACCCAGTACTTC	CASSTAGGEETQYF
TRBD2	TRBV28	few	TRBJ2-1	TGTGCCAGCAGTCACCATCGGGGGGGCGATGAGCAGTTCTTC	CASSHHRGGDEQFF